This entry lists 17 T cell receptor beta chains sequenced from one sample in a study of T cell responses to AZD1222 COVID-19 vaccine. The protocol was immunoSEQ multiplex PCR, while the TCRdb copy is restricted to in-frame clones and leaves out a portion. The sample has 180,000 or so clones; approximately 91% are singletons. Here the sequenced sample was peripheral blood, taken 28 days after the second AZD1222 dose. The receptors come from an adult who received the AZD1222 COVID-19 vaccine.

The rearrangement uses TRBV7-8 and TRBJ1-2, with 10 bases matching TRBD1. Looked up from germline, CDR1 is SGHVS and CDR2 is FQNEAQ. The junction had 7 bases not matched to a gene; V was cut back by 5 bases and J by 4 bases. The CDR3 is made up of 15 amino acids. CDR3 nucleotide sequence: TGTGCCAGCAGCGTAGACAGGGGGCGAGGCTATGGCTACACCTTC. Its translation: CASSVDRGRGYGYTF.

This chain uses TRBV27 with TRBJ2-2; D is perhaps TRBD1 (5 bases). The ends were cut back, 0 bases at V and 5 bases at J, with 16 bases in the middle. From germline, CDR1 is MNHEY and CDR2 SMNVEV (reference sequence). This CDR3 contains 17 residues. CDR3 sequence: CASSLSIQGILTGELFF. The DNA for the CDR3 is TGTGCCAGCAGTTTATCGATTCAGGGAATCTTAACCGGGGAGCTGTTTTTT.

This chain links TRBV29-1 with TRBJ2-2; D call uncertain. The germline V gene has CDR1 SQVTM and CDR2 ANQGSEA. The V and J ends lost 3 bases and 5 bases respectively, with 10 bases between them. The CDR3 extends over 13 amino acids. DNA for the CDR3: TGCAGCGTTGACCCAACCGGTACCGGGGAGCTGTTTTTT. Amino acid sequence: CSVDPTGTGELFF.

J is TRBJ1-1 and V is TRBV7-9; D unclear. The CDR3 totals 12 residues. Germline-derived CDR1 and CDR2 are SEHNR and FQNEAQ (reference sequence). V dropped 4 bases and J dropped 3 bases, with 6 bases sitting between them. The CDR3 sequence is CASSSRYTEAFF. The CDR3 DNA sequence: TGTGCCAGCAGCTCCAGGTACACTGAAGCTTTCTTT.

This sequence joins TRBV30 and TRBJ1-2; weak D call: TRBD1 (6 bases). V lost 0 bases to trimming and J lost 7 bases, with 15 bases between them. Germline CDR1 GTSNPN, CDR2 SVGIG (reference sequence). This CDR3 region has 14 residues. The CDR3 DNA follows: TGTGCCTGGAGTGTAGGGGGGGCCTTTGGTGGCTACACCTTC. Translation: CAWSVGGAFGGYTF. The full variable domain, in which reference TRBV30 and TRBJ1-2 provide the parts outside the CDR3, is SQTIHQWPATLVQPVGSPLSLECTVEGTSNPNLYWYRQAAGRGLQLLFYSVGIGQISSEVPQNLSASRPQDRQFILSSKKLLLSDSGFYLCAWSVGGAFGGYTFGSGTRLTVV.

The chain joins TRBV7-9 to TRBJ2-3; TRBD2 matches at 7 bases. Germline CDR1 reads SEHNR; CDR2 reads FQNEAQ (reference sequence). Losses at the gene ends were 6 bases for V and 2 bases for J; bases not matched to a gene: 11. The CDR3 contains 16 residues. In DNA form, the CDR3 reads TGTGCCAGCAGGAAGGACTGGGGACTAAACACAGATACGCAGTATTTT. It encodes CASRKDWGLNTDTQYF.

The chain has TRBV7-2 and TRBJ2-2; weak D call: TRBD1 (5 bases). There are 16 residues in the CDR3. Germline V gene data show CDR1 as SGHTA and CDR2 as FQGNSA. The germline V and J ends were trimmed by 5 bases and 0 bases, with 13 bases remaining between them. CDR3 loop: CASSTTGSTNTGELFF. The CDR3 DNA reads TGTGCCAGCAGCACTACAGGTTCCACGAACACCGGGGAGCTGTTTTTT.

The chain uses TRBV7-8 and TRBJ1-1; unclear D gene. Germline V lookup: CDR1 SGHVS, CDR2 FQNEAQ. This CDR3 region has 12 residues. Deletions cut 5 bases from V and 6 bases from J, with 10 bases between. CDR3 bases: TGTGCCAGCAGCCAATTGATCCCTGAAGCTTTCTTT. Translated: CASSQLIPEAFF.

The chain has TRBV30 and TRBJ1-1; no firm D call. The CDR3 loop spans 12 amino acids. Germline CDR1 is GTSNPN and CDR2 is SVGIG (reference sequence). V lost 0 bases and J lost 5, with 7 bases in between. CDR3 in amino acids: CAWSVLMTEAFF. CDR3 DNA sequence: TGTGCCTGGAGTGTATTGATGACTGAAGCTTTCTTT.

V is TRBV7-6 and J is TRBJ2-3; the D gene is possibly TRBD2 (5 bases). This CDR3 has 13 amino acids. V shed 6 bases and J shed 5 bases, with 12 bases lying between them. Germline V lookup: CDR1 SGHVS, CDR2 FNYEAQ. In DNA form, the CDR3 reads TGTGCCAGCAGTAGAGGGTGGGGAGATACGCAGTATTTT. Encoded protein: CASSRGWGDTQYF.

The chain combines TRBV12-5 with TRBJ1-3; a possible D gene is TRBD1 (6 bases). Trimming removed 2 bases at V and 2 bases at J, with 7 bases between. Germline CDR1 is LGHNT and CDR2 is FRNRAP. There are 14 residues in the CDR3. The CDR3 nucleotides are TGTGCTAGTGGTTTGAGGGGGACTGGAAACACCATATATTTT. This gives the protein CASGLRGTGNTIYF.

This chain's CDR3 is CASSYSTGFNQPQHF. The CDR3 nucleotides read TGTGCCAGCAGTTACTCGACCGGGTTCAATCAGCCCCAGCATTTT. The chain joins TRBV6-5 to TRBJ1-5; D is ambiguous. Germline loops: CDR1 MNHEY, CDR2 SVGAGI. CDR3 size: 15 residues. The V end lost 0 bases, the J end lost 3 bases, and 9 bases lay between the germline ends.

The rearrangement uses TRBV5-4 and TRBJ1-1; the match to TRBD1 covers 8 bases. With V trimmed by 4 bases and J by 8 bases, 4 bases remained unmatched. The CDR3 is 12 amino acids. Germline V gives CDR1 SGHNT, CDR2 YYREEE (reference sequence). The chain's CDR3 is CASSPWTGEAFF. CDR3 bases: TGTGCCAGCAGCCCGTGGACAGGGGAAGCTTTCTTT.

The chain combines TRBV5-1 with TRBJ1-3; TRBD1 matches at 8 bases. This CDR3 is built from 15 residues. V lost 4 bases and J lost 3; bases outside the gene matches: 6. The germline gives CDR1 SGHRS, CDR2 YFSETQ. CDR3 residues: CASSRTGHDGNTIYF. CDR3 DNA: TGCGCCAGCAGCCGGACAGGGCATGATGGAAACACCATATATTTT.

DNA for the CDR3: TGCGCCAGCCAAGACCACACTGAAGCTTTCTTT. Translated: CASQDHTEAFF. V usage is TRBV10-2 and J usage is TRBJ1-1; no clear D. In germline, CDR1 is WSHSY, CDR2 SAAADI. The ends were cut back, 8 bases at V and 3 bases at J, with 7 bases in the middle. This CDR3 spans 11 amino acids.

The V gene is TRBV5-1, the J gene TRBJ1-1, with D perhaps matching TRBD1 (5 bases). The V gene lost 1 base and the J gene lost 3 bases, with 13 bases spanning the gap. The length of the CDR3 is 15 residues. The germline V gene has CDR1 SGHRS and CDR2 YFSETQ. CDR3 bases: TGCGCCAGCAGCTTGATAAGGGGTGAGGACACTGAAGCTTTCTTT. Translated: CASSLIRGEDTEAFF.

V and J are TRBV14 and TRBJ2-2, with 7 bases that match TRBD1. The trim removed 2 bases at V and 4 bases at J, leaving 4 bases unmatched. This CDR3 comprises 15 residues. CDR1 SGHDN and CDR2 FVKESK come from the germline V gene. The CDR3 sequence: CASSQQGVRTGELFF. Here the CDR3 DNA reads TGTGCCAGCAGCCAACAGGGGGTGCGCACCGGGGAGCTGTTTTTT. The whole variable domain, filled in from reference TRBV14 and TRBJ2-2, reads EAGVTQFPSHSVIEKGQTVTLRCDPISGHDNLYWYRRVMGKEIKFLLHFVKESKQDESGMPNNRFLAERTGGTYSTLKVQPAELEDSGVYFCASSQQGVRTGELFFGEGSRLTVL.